The clone carrying this TCR beta chain occurred once. These data belong to a study of CD8+ T cells in alopecia areata. Study-wide background: For the treated group, dosing was oral tofacitinib at 5 to 10 mg twice daily.

Extracted RNA was reverse transcribed into cDNA, the sequencing template. TCRdb's copy holds only in-frame clones and misses some; the assay was immunoSEQ multiplex PCR. The data contain approximately 61,000 clones, over 95% of them seen just once; the ten biggest clones take up roughly 25%. CDR3 length equals 12 residues. Germline V gene data show CDR1 as SQVTM and CDR2 as ANQGSEA. V lost 4 bases and J lost 7, with 11 bases in between. Lesional scalp punch biopsies and peripheral blood were collected from alopecia areata patients. Researchers picked out CD4+ and CD8+ T cells from PBMCs by sorting. This TCR was sampled from a human donor with alopecia areata. Specimen: CD8+ T cells sorted from blood, collected at week 0. The V gene is TRBV29-1, the J gene TRBJ2-1, with D unclear. The chain's CDR3 is CSVVAFLNEQFF. Written as DNA, the CDR3 is TGCAGCGTTGTAGCCTTCTTAAATGAGCAGTTCTTC.